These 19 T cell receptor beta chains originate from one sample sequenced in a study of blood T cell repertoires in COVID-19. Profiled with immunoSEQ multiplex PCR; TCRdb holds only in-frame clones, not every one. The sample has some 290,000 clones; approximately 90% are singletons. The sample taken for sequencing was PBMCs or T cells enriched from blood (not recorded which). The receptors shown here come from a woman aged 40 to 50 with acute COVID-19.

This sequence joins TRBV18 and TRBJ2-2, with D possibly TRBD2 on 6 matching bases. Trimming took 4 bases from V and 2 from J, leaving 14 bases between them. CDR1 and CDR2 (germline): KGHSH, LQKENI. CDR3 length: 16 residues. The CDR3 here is CASSLWGEPNTGELFF. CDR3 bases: TGTGCCAGCTCACTCTGGGGGGAGCCAAACACCGGGGAGCTGTTTTTT.

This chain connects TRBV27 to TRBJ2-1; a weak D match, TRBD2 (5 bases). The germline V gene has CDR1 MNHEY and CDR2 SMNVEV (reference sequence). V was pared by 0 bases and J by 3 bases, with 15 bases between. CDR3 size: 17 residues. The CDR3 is CASSLSYSAGHYNEQFF. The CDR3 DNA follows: TGTGCCAGCAGTTTATCGTACTCGGCGGGCCACTACAATGAGCAGTTCTTC.

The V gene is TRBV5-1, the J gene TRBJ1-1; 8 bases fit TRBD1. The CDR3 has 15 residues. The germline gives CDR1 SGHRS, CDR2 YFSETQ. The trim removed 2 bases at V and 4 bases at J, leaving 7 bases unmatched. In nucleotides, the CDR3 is TGCGCCAGCAGCTTTTCAGGGGGCGCCGGCACTGAAGCTTTCTTT. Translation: CASSFSGGAGTEAFF.

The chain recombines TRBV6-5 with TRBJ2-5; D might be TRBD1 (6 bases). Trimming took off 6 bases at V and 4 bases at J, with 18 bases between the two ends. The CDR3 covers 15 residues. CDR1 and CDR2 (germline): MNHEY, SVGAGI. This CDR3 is CASSPRDTPIETQYF. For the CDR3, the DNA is TGTGCCAGCAGCCCCCGGGACACCCCGATAGAGACCCAGTACTTC.

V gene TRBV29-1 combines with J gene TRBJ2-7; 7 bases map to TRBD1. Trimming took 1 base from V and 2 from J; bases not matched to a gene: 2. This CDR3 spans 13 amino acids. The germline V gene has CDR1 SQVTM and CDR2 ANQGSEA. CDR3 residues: CSVEGQGTYEQYF. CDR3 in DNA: TGCAGCGTTGAAGGACAGGGAACCTACGAGCAGTACTTC.

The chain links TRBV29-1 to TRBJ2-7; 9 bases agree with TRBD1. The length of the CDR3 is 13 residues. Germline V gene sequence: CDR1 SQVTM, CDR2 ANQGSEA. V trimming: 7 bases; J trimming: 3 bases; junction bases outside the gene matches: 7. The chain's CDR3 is CSASGTGSYEQYF. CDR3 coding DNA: TGCAGCGCCTCCGGGACAGGGAGCTACGAGCAGTACTTC.

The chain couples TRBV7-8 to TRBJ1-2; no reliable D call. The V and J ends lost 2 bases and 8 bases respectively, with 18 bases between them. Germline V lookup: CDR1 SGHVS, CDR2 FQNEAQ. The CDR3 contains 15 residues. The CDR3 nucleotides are TGTGCCAGCAGCTTAATTGACGGTGCAGGTGGAGGCTACACCTTC. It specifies CASSLIDGAGGGYTF.

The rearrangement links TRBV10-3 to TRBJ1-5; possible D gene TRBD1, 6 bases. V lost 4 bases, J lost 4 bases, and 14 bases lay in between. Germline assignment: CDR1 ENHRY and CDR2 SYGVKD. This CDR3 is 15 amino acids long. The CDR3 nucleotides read TGTGCCATCAGTGCAGCGGGGGCGTATAATCAGCCCCAGCATTTT. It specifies CAISAAGAYNQPQHF.

The CDR3 DNA is TGCAGCGTAGGGCACCGGGACAGGGTCCACGAGCAGTACTTC. Protein product: CSVGHRDRVHEQYF. The chain is built from TRBV29-1 and TRBJ2-7, with 9 bases matching TRBD1. Germline values: CDR1 SQVTM, CDR2 ANQGSEA. The CDR3 has 14 residues. V shed 6 bases and J 5 bases; nucleotides not matched to a gene: 11.

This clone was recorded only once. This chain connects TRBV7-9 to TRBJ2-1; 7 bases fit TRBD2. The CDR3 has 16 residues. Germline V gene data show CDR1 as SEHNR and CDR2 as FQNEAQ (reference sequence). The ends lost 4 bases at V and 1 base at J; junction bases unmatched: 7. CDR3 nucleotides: TGTGCCAGCAGCTCCGGGACTACGATTTCCTACAATGAGCAGTTCTTC. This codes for CASSSGTTISYNEQFF.

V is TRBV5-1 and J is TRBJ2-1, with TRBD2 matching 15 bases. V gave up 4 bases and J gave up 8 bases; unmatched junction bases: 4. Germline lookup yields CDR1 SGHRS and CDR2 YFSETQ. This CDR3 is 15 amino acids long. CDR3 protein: CASSSGLAGGDEQFF. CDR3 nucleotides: TGCGCCAGCAGCAGCGGACTAGCGGGGGGGGATGAGCAGTTCTTC.

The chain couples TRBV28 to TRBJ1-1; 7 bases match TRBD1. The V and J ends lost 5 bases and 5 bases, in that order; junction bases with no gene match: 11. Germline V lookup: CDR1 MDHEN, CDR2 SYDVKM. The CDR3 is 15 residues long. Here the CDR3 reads CASSDPRGDLTEAFF. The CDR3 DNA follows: TGTGCCAGCAGTGACCCCAGGGGGGACCTAACTGAAGCTTTCTTT.

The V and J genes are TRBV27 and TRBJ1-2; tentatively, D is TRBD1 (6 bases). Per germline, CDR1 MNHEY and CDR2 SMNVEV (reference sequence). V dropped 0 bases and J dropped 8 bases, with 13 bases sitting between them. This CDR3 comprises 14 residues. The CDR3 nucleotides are TGTGCCAGCAGTTTATCGGGGCAGGGGATAGGCTACACCTTC. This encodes CASSLSGQGIGYTF.

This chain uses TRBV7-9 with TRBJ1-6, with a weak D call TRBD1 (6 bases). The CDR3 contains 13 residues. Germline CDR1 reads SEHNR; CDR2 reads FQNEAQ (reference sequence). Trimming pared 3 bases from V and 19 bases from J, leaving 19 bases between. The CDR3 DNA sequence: TGTGCCAGCAGCTTCACAACCGGGACAAGGTTTCACTTT. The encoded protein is CASSFTTGTRFHF.

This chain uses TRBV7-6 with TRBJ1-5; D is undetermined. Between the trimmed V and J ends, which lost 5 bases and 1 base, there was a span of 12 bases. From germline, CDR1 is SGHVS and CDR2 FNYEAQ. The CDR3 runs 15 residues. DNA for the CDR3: TGTGCCAGCAGCCGTGAGGAGGGCAGCAATCAGCCCCAGCATTTT. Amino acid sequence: CASSREEGSNQPQHF.

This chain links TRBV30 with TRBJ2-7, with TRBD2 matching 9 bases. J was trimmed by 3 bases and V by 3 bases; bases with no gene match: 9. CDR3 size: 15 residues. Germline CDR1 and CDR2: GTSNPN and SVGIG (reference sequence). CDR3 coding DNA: TGTGCCTGGAGGATTGCTAGCGGGACCCGCTACGAGCAGTACTTC. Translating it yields CAWRIASGTRYEQYF.

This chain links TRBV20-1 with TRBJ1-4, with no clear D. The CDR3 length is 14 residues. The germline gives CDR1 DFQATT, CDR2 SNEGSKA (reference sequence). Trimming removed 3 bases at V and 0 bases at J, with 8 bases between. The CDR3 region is CSASSDATNEKLFF. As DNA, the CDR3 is TGCAGTGCTAGTTCAGATGCAACTAATGAAAAACTGTTTTTT.

CDR3 nucleotide sequence: TGTGCCAGCACCATCTCGAGCTCCTATAATTCACCCCTCCACTTT. Protein product: CASTISSSYNSPLHF. The chain couples TRBV6-5 to TRBJ1-6; D call uncertain. Germline V CDR1 and CDR2: MNHEY, SVGAGI. V dropped 7 bases and J dropped 0 bases, with 10 bases sitting between them. CDR3 length equals 15 residues.

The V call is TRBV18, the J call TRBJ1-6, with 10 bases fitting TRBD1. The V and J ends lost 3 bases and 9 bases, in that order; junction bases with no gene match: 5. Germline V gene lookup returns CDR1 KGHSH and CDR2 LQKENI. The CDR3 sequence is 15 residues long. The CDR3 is CASSPAGTGVSPLHF. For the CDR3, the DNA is TGTGCCAGCTCACCCGCCGGGACAGGGGTTTCACCCCTCCACTTT.